The clone carrying this T cell receptor (beta chain) came up many times. Its antigen is currently unknown. Germline V gene data show CDR1 as LNHNV and CDR2 as YYDKDF (reference sequence). This CDR3 contains 15 residues. V was trimmed by 0 bases and J by 2 bases, leaving 10 bases between them. This specimen belongs to a study of regulatory T cells in long-lasting Graves disease. For the study at large: By definition, persistent Graves' disease involved antithyroid drugs for over 5 years alongside positive TSH receptor antibodies.

CDR3-region Arm-PCR and iRepertoire HTBI primers produced the TCR beta libraries. TCRdb re-analysed the multiplex PCR reads in MiXCR, keeping a single row per CDR3 protein. The sample holds a few hundred thousand distinct CDR3 sequences, roughly a fifth seen once. Time point of the sample: persistent/refractory GD, antithyroid drugs over 5 years with positive TRAb. Researchers made the TCR library from RNA that was extracted from PBMCs. Whole-study findings and limits: Newly diagnosed disease favored TRBV20-1 and TRBJ2-1 over persistent disease. Sample size, which was small, may have reduced accuracy. For persistent Graves' patients, TCR diversity was lower than for newly diagnosed ones.

This specimen consisted of peripheral blood mononuclear cells (PBMCs), obtained when the disease was refractory, from a patient treated with antithyroid drugs. This clonotype was sampled from a female donor with Graves disease. The V gene is TRBV15, the J gene TRBJ2-5, with D perhaps given as TRBD1 or TRBD2 (6 bases each). CDR3 sequence: CATSRDQGRQETQYF. The CDR3 DNA follows: TGTGCCACCAGCAGAGACCAGGGGAGGCAAGAGACCCAGTACTTC.